The T cell receptor beta chain under discussion was sequenced for a study of blood T cell repertoires in COVID-19. The table came from immunoSEQ multiplex PCR; TCRdb's copy has only in-frame clones and leaves some out. This table has about 150,000 clones, 65% to 90% appearing once. Germline CDR1 SGHDN, CDR2 FVKESK. V lost 4 bases and J lost 3, with 16 bases in between. The CDR3 contains 15 residues. The sequence derives from a woman aged 50 to 60 in a cohort sampled during active or convalescent COVID-19. Material: peripheral blood. J is TRBJ2-7 and V is TRBV14; the D gene is possibly TRBD1 (5 bases). CDR3 DNA: TGTGCCAGCAGCCCACAGGCAGGGATTATCTACGAGCAGTACTTC. This translates into CASSPQAGIIYEQYF. Combining the CDR3 with reference TRBV14 and TRBJ2-7 gives the whole variable domain EAGVTQFPSHSVIEKGQTVTLRCDPISGHDNLYWYRRVMGKEIKFLLHFVKESKQDESGMPNNRFLAERTGGTYSTLKVQPAELEDSGVYFCASSPQAGIIYEQYFGPGTRLTVT.